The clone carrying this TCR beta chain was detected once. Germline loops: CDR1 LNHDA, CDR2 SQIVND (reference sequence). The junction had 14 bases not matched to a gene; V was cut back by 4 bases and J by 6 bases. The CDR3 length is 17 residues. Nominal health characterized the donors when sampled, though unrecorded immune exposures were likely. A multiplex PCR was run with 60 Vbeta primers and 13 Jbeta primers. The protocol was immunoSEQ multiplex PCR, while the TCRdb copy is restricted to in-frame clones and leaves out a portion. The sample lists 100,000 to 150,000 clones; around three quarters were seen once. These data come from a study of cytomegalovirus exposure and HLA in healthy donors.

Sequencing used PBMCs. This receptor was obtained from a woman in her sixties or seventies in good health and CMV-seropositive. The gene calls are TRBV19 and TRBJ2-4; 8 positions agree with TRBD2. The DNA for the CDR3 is TGTGCCAGTAGTACCCCTGTGCTAGCGGGTATAGGAAACATTCAGTACTTC. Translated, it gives CASSTPVLAGIGNIQYF.